These T cell receptor beta chains were read from a single sample in a study of T cells in localized non-small cell lung cancer. TCRdb's copy holds only in-frame clones and misses some; the assay was immunoSEQ multiplex PCR. The profile shows tens of thousands of clones, roughly 83% of them singletons. The sequenced sample was peripheral blood, obtained before any cancer treatment. These receptors originate from a female donor older than 55 with stage I lung adenocarcinoma. Both conserved end residues are part of each CDR3. The D gene is left open where the match is weak. Clone size is stated in some rows and not others, as once, few, many or a class when expanded.

d_call j_call clone_size v_call cdr3_nt cdr3_aa
- TRBJ1-1 - TRBV28 TGTGCCAGCAGTTTTAGTTTGTTTGGGTCCGCTGAAGCTTTCTTT CASSFSLFGSAEAFF
- TRBJ2-5 - TRBV5-6 TGTGCCAGCAGCTTGGGACCTAGGGAGACCCAGTACTTC CASSLGPRETQYF
- TRBJ2-3 - TRBV5-1 TGCGCCAGCAGCTTGGGAGGGAAGGCTAGCGCGTCAGATACGCAGTATTTT CASSLGGKASASDTQYF
- TRBJ1-6 - TRBV6-5 TGTGCCAGCAGTTACTCGGTGCGAGGACCCCTCCACTTT CASSYSVRGPLHF
- TRBJ1-3 few TRBV9 TGTGCCAGCAGCGGGGTTCCGGGGGCGAGAGGAAACACCATATATTTT CASSGVPGARGNTIYF
TRBD2 TRBJ2-1 - TRBV15 TGTGCCACCAGCAGAGAAATACTAGCGGGAGGGCCCAGGTCCTACAATGAGCAGTTCTTC CATSREILAGGPRSYNEQFF
TRBD1 TRBJ1-1 - TRBV11-3 TGTGCCAGCAGCTTAGAAGGGACAGGTGTCACTGAAGCTTTCTTT CASSLEGTGVTEAFF
- TRBJ2-7 few TRBV28 TGTGCCAGCAGGGGGGGACGGTTCTACGAGCAGTACTTC CASRGGRFYEQYF
- TRBJ1-1 - TRBV18 TGTGCCAGCTCACCATGGGTAGGTGCGCGAGCGTTGAACACTGAAGCTTTCTTT CASSPWVGARALNTEAFF
- TRBJ2-5 - TRBV6-5 TGTGCCAGCAGTTACCCCCGCGGAGCGGCCCAGTACTTC CASSYPRGAAQYF
TRBD1 TRBJ2-7 - TRBV2 TGTGCCAGCAGTGAGTTGGCAGGGGGACGCTACGAGCAGTACTTC CASSELAGGRYEQYF
- TRBJ1-3 - TRBV11-2 TGTGCCAGCAGCTCATCTTTCATCTCTGGAAACACCATATATTTT CASSSSFISGNTIYF
TRBD1 TRBJ1-5 - TRBV10-3 TGTGCCATCAGTGAGTTTGGACAGGCCAATCAGCCCCAGCATTTT CAISEFGQANQPQHF
- TRBJ1-3 - TRBV2 TGTGCCAGCAGTTACAGGGACTCTGGAAACACCATATATTTT CASSYRDSGNTIYF
TRBD2 TRBJ2-1 few TRBV4-2 TGTGCCAGCAGTAGACTAGCGGGGGACCACCCGTTCTTC CASSRLAGDHPFF
TRBD1 TRBJ2-7 - TRBV7-2 TGTGCCAGCCGCCGCGGCGGACAGGGGGCGTTGGAGCAGTACTTC CASRRGGQGALEQYF
- TRBJ1-4 once TRBV5-8 TGTGCCAGCAGCTTGGGGGTAGTTGCAACTAATGAAAAACTGTTTTTT CASSLGVVATNEKLFF
TRBD1 TRBJ1-5 - TRBV4-1 TGCGCCAGCAGCCAAGTCCGGGTAGGGACAGGGGATGATCAGCCCCAGCATTTT CASSQVRVGTGDDQPQHF
- TRBJ2-7 - TRBV27 TGTGCCAGCAGATTGGGGAGCTCCTACGAGCAGTACTTC CASRLGSSYEQYF
- TRBJ1-5 - TRBV7-9 TGTGCCAGCAGCTTCGGGCAGGGTCATAATCAGCCCCAGCATTTT CASSFGQGHNQPQHF
- TRBJ2-7 - TRBV10-3 TGTGCCATCAGTGTAGGCAGGAACGACGAGCAGTACTTC CAISVGRNDEQYF
TRBD1 TRBJ2-7 - TRBV5-1 TGCGCCAGCAGCGCGACAGGGGGTACCTACGAGCAGTACTTC CASSATGGTYEQYF
- TRBJ1-3 - TRBV4-1 TGCGCCAGCAGCCAGGAGGTACAAAACTCTGGAAACACCATATATTTT CASSQEVQNSGNTIYF
TRBD1 TRBJ2-5 - TRBV19 TGTGCCACCGCCGACCCCCGGGACAGGGAAGGGATGAGGGCCCAGGAGACCCAGTACTTC CATADPRDREGMRAQETQYF
TRBD2 TRBJ2-3 - TRBV13 TGTGCCAGCAGCCGCCTGACTAGCGGGGCCACAGATACGCAGTATTTT CASSRLTSGATDTQYF
TRBD1 TRBJ1-1 few TRBV23-1 TGCGCCAGCAGTCAGCCGGAGATTAGGGGGCGAGCTATGAACACTGAAGCTTTCTTT CASSQPEIRGRAMNTEAFF
- TRBJ2-3 - TRBV15 TGTGCCACCAGCAGAGTCAACCCCGGGGATACGCAGTATTTT CATSRVNPGDTQYF
TRBD1 TRBJ2-6 once TRBV5-1 TGCGCCAGCAGCGCCGGACAGGGTATTTCTGGGGCCAACGTCCTGACTTTC CASSAGQGISGANVLTF
- TRBJ2-1 few TRBV7-9 TGTGCCAGCAGCATTGACAACTCCTACAATGAGCAGTTCTTC CASSIDNSYNEQFF
TRBD2 TRBJ2-7 - TRBV5-1 TGCGCCAGCAGCTTTGGGCGGGAGGGTCTCGAGCAGTACTTC CASSFGREGLEQYF
- TRBJ2-5 - TRBV5-5 TGTGCCAGCAGCTCGCGGCGGGGAGAGACCCAGTACTTC CASSSRRGETQYF
TRBD2 TRBJ2-7 - TRBV7-9 TGTGCCAGCAGCCGGACTAGCTCCTACGAGCAGTACTTC CASSRTSSYEQYF
- TRBJ2-7 once TRBV5-4 TGTGCCAGCAGCCCGGGGAACGCCGAGTCCCACGAGCAGTACTTC CASSPGNAESHEQYF
- TRBJ2-5 - TRBV7-2 TGTGCCAGCAGCCCGAAGGAGACCCAGTACTTC CASSPKETQYF
- TRBJ1-1 - TRBV28 TGTGCCAGCAGTATAACAGGGCACACTGAAGCTTTCTTT CASSITGHTEAFF
- TRBJ1-5 few TRBV19 TGTGCCAGTAGCATTGGGAAGGGCGGGACGTCCGGGCCCCAGCATTTT CASSIGKGGTSGPQHF
- TRBJ2-5 - TRBV9 TGTGCCAGCAGCGTAGGGGGTGGCTATGGGGAAGAGACCCAGTACTTC CASSVGGGYGEETQYF
- TRBJ2-6 few TRBV7-9 TGTGCCAGCAGCTTACGAGGCGGGTCTGGGGCCAACGTCCTGACTTTC CASSLRGGSGANVLTF
- TRBJ2-3 - TRBV2 TGTGCCAGCAGTGAATCTCTTAGAGACACAGATACGCAGTATTTT CASSESLRDTDTQYF
- TRBJ2-2 - TRBV5-1 TGCGCCAGCACCGGGGAGTTAGGGAACACCGGGGAGCTGTTTTTT CASTGELGNTGELFF
- TRBJ2-6 - TRBV6-1 TGTGCCAGCACTTCTAGCATTCCTGGGGCCAACGTCCTGACTTTC CASTSSIPGANVLTF
TRBD2 TRBJ2-5 - TRBV10-3 TGTGCCAGCGGGACTAGCGGGGGACAAGAGACCCAGTACTTC CASGTSGGQETQYF
- TRBJ2-3 - TRBV14 TGTGCCAGCAGCCAAGAAATTTGGCGGCCCCAGGAGGAAGATACGCAGTATTTT CASSQEIWRPQEEDTQYF
- TRBJ2-5 - TRBV29-1 TGCAGCGTTGACCGGCAGGGGGGTGCCCAGTACTTC CSVDRQGGAQYF
TRBD2 TRBJ2-1 few TRBV5-1 TGCGCCAGCAGCTTGTTGGTAGCGGGGGGGTTTCACAATGAGCAGTTCTTC CASSLLVAGGFHNEQFF
- TRBJ1-1 few TRBV7-2 TGTGCCAGCAGCCTCAGGGGAGGCACTGAAGCTTTCTTT CASSLRGGTEAFF
- TRBJ1-1 once TRBV29-1 TGCAGCGTTGTTGATCCCAGAAGGAACACTGAAGCTTTCTTT CSVVDPRRNTEAFF
- TRBJ2-5 - TRBV19 TGTGCCAGTAGTATCGTGGCAGCCCAAGAGACCCAGTACTTC CASSIVAAQETQYF